Listed here are 5 T cell receptor beta chains from one sample, sequenced in a study of human T cells and chemical hapten exposure. MiXCR, applied by TCRdb to the RACE reads, yields one record per CDR3 protein. This table holds fewer than 80,000 distinct CDR3 sequences, 11% found once. Time point meaning: patch test 3, about 24 weeks after DPC sensitization. The treatment is: therapeutic diphenylcyclopropenone sensitization with weekly scalp DPC. The sample consisted of whole blood, taken in connection with sensitization to the hapten diphenylcyclopropenone (DPC). These receptors were taken from a woman younger than 45 with alopecia areata. Some clones in this sample may be carry-over from other donors' samples.

This chain links TRBV7-2 with TRBJ1-1; D not resolved. Trimming took off 1 base at V and 0 bases at J, with 9 bases between the two ends. The V gene's germline CDR1 is SGHTA and CDR2 FQGNSA. There are 15 residues in the CDR3. The CDR3 loop reads CASSLVFGLNTEAFF. The CDR3 DNA follows: TGTGCCAGCAGCTTAGTATTCGGCCTGAACACTGAAGCTTTCTTT.

The V and J genes are TRBV20-1 and TRBJ2-1, with TRBD2 identical over 8 bases. Looked up from germline, CDR1 is DFQATT and CDR2 is SNEGSKA (reference sequence). V shed 0 bases and J 10 bases; nucleotides not matched to a gene: 11. The CDR3 consists of 15 residues. This chain's CDR3 is CSARERTGGPGEQFF. The CDR3 coding sequence is TGCAGTGCTAGAGAACGAACGGGAGGGCCCGGAGAGCAGTTCTTC.

This clonotype occurred many times. The chain has TRBV7-2 and TRBJ1-4; a weak D match, TRBD1 (5 bases). There are 15 residues in the CDR3. CDR1 is SGHTA, CDR2 FQGNSA, per germline. V dropped 5 bases and J dropped 1 base, with 11 bases sitting between them. The CDR3 DNA reads TGTGCCAGCAGCACGGGGACCCTAACTAATGAAAAACTGTTTTTT. Residues: CASSTGTLTNEKLFF.

This clonotype was recorded at least ten times. The gene calls are TRBV27 and TRBJ2-3, with D perhaps matching TRBD1 or TRBD2 (6 bases each). V shed 3 bases and J shed 3 bases, with 13 bases lying between them. The germline CDR1 and CDR2 sequences are MNHEY and SMNVEV (reference sequence). The CDR3 is 15 residues long. The CDR3 bases are TGTGCCAGCAGTTTCGTGGGGGGCGGAACAGATACGCAGTATTTT. It codes for CASSFVGGGTDTQYF.

This clonotype was observed a few times. The chain is built from TRBV2 and TRBJ2-7, with TRBD2 as a possible D gene (6 bases). This CDR3 comprises 14 residues. Deletions cut 7 bases from V and 7 bases from J, with 20 bases between. Germline V CDR1 and CDR2: SNHLY, FYNNEI. CDR3 residues: CASKLGLATGEQYF. The CDR3 DNA reads as TGTGCCAGCAAGCTGGGACTCGCCACGGGGGAGCAGTACTTC.